These 9 T cell receptor beta chains share one sample of origin, sequenced in a study of blood T cell repertoires in COVID-19 (dated by TCRdb to 2019 to 2021). The library came from the immunoSEQ multiplex PCR assay. TCRdb took this table from immuneACCESS and kept in-frame rearrangements with V and J called. Such tables lack part of the clones; where checked against another copy, unresolved V genes explain under half of the gap, and the rest is unexplained. The table for this sample lists approximately 500,000 clones; approximately 83% of them were counted only once. The top ten hold approximately 2.9% of the sample. The sample consisted of peripheral blood. These receptors all stem from a human donor in a cohort sampled during active COVID-19.

This clone came up once. This chain links TRBV28 with TRBJ2-1; tentative D call: TRBD1 (5 bases). The ends were cut back, 5 bases at V and 6 bases at J, with 23 bases in the middle. The CDR3 totals 17 residues. Germline V gene lookup returns CDR1 MDHEN and CDR2 SYDVKM. The CDR3 loop reads CASSPPRPGNTPNEQFF. The CDR3 coding sequence is TGTGCCAGCAGTCCACCAAGGCCAGGGAACACACCCAATGAGCAGTTCTTC.

As for this clone: At one end the junction does not follow the germline gene, possibly because of a read error. V usage is TRBV5-4 and J usage is TRBJ2-3; possibly TRBD2 for D (5 bases). The germline gives CDR1 SGHNT, CDR2 YYREEE (reference sequence). CDR3 size: 14 residues. CDR3 loop: CAGSVSRERDTQYF. The CDR3 DNA reads as TGTGCCGGCAGCGTATCGAGGGAGAGAGATACGCAGTATTTT.

The chain has TRBV23-1 and TRBJ2-1; 11 positions agree with TRBD1. TRBV23-1 is an ORF; its function is uncertain. Germline trimming cut 8 bases from V and 2 bases from J; bases unmatched to any gene: 11. This CDR3 region has 17 residues. CDR3 DNA: TGCGCCAGCCCGCGGCCAATGGGACAGGGGGCCTACAATGAGCAGTTCTTC. This codes for CASPRPMGQGAYNEQFF.

V and J are TRBV9 and TRBJ2-5; weak D call: TRBD1 (6 bases). CDR3 length: 14 residues. The V end was cut by 4 bases, the J end by 5 bases, with 15 bases between. Germline V CDR1 and CDR2: SGDLS, YYNGEE. CDR3 DNA: TGTGCCAGCAGCCCCACAGGGTATACGGAGACCCAGTACTTC. Translated, it gives CASSPTGYTETQYF.

The chain has TRBV24-1 and TRBJ2-5, with D perhaps matching TRBD2 (5 bases). The CDR3 totals 16 residues. Germline CDR1 and CDR2: KGHDR and SFDVKD. The ends were cut back, 6 bases at V and 0 bases at J, with 16 bases in the middle. This CDR3 reads CATSRRADPNQETQYF. The CDR3, as DNA: TGTGCCACCAGTCGTAGAGCGGATCCTAACCAAGAGACCCAGTACTTC.

The chain joins TRBV5-5 to TRBJ1-5; possibly TRBD1 for D (6 bases). The CDR3 spans 15 residues. Trimming took 4 bases from V and 3 from J, leaving 14 bases between them. The germline V gene encodes CDR1 SGHKS and CDR2 YYEKEE (reference sequence). The CDR3 loop is CASSATGQNNQPQHF. The DNA for the CDR3 is TGTGCCAGCAGCGCGACGGGACAAAACAATCAGCCCCAGCATTTT.

This chain uses TRBV6-1 with TRBJ1-5; 8 bases map to TRBD1. The junction had 10 bases not matched to a gene; V was cut back by 2 bases and J by 4 bases. CDR1 and CDR2 from the germline V gene are MNHNS and SASEGT. This CDR3 has 17 residues. CDR3 loop: CASSESPRTGLNQPQHF. CDR3 nucleotides: TGTGCCAGCAGTGAAAGTCCAAGGACAGGGCTGAATCAGCCCCAGCATTTT.

The chain employs TRBV5-8 and TRBJ1-1; the D is unclear. Looked up from germline, CDR1 is SGHTS and CDR2 is YDEGEE. Between the trimmed V and J ends, which lost 1 base and 0 bases, there was a span of 7 bases. This CDR3 region has 14 residues. The CDR3 loop is CASSLQAVNTEAFF. CDR3 coding DNA: TGTGCCAGCAGCTTGCAGGCCGTGAACACTGAAGCTTTCTTT. The full variable domain, in which reference TRBV5-8 and TRBJ1-1 provide the parts outside the CDR3, is EAGVTQSPTHLIKTRGQQATLRCSPISGHTSVYWYQQALGLGLQFLLWYDEGEERNRGNFPPRFSGRQFPNYSSELNVNALELEDSALYLCASSLQAVNTEAFFGQGTRLTVV.

The chain joins TRBV19 to TRBJ2-2; 14 bases agree with TRBD2. Germline lookup yields CDR1 LNHDA and CDR2 SQIVND (reference sequence). CDR3 size: 17 residues. The V gene end was trimmed by 5 bases and the J gene end by 9 bases; junction bases not matched to a gene: 11. CDR3 amino acids: CASSPGTSGGPPRELFF. The CDR3 DNA follows: TGTGCCAGTAGTCCAGGGACTAGCGGGGGACCACCCCGGGAGCTGTTTTTT.